This TCR beta chain emerged from a study of monozygotic twins with inflammatory bowel disease. TCRdb processed the 5' RACE reads again and assigns one entry to each CDR3 protein, with no DNA. The sample includes under 150,000 distinct CDR3 sequences. Comments on this clonotype: Its cognate antigen is unknown.

Germline CDR1 and CDR2: DFQATT and SNEGSKA (reference sequence). CDR3 size: 16 residues. Study-wide results and limits: The inverse Simpson measure of TCRbeta diversity was lower in IBD patients than in healthy co-twins.

Sequencing was performed on blood. This sequence joins TRBV20-1 and TRBJ1-6; no DNA is available, so the TRBD1 call from TCRdb remains unchecked. This clonotype was sampled from a human donor with ulcerative colitis or Crohn's disease, or a healthy co-twin of an affected twin (not recorded which). The CDR3 spells CSATGGAGLPFSPLHF.